A selection of T cell receptor beta chains follows, all from one sample in a study of cytomegalovirus exposure and HLA in healthy donors. Sequencing used immunoSEQ multiplex PCR; TCRdb keeps in-frame clones, though not all of them. The sample holds about 150,000 clones, roughly 65% seen once. The sequencing input was PBMCs. The receptors come from a man aged 55 to 70 in good health and CMV-seronegative. Each CDR3 is given with its conserved first and last residue. Each record gives: clone size, D gene, V gene, J gene, CDR3 protein, CDR3 DNA. A D gene is named only where the DNA matches it firmly. Clone size appears in some rows only: once, few, many, or a class for an expanded clone.

>-|-|TRBV29-1|TRBJ2-7
CSVASPPRSYEQYF
TGCAGCGTTGCATCTCCACCCCGTTCCTACGAGCAGTACTTC
>once|-|TRBV25-1|TRBJ2-7
CASSESAISGYYEQYF
TGTGCCAGCAGTGAAAGCGCGATTAGCGGATACTACGAGCAGTACTTC
>-|TRBD1|TRBV6-1|TRBJ2-2
CASSDGTGGPGELFF
TGTGCCAGCAGTGACGGGACAGGGGGGCCCGGGGAGCTGTTTTTT
>-|-|TRBV5-1|TRBJ1-4
CASSRRSGDEKLFF
TGCGCCAGCAGCCGTCGGTCCGGGGATGAAAAACTGTTTTTT
>few|-|TRBV6-5|TRBJ1-1
CASSYEGVQLPEAFF
TGTGCCAGCAGTTACGAGGGGGTCCAACTGCCTGAAGCTTTCTTT
>-|-|TRBV5-4|TRBJ2-7
CASSPDSSSYEQYF
TGTGCCAGCAGCCCCGATTCCAGCTCCTACGAGCAGTACTTC
>few|-|TRBV2|TRBJ1-5
CASSESGGVQPQHF
TGTGCCAGCAGTGAAAGCGGGGGAGTGCAGCCCCAGCATTTT
>-|-|TRBV7-9|TRBJ2-7
CASSFDRSSYEQYF
TGTGCCAGCAGCTTTGACAGGTCCTCCTACGAGCAGTACTTC
>-|-|TRBV28|TRBJ1-1
CASSRLGGGLNEAFF
TGTGCCAGCAGTCGCCTAGGGGGGGGACTCAATGAAGCTTTCTTT
>-|TRBD1|TRBV6-1|TRBJ1-3
CASSEQVWAGGNSGNTIYF
TGTGCCAGCAGTGAACAAGTATGGGCAGGGGGCAACTCTGGAAACACCATATATTTT
>-|-|TRBV7-9|TRBJ1-5
CASSLGGLPMRPQHF
TGTGCCAGCAGCTTAGGAGGTCTTCCAATGCGGCCCCAGCATTTT
>-|TRBD1|TRBV27|TRBJ1-6
CASSLGQGAGNSPLHF
TGTGCCAGCAGTTTAGGGCAGGGGGCGGGTAATTCACCCCTCCACTTT
>-|TRBD2|TRBV10-3|TRBJ2-3
CAISESGGGTDTQYF
TGTGCCATCAGTGAGTCGGGAGGGGGCACAGATACGCAGTATTTT
>-|-|TRBV19|TRBJ2-7
CASSIGLSYEQYF
TGTGCCAGTAGTATAGGGCTTTCCTACGAGCAGTACTTC
>-|-|TRBV6-1|TRBJ2-7
CASSRGNSYEQYF
TGTGCCAGCAGTCGGGGGAACTCCTACGAGCAGTACTTC
>-|TRBD1|TRBV5-1|TRBJ2-5
CASSLPRTGGRETQYF
TGCGCCAGCAGCTTGCCTCGGACAGGGGGCCGAGAGACCCAGTACTTC
>once|-|TRBV5-6|TRBJ2-3
CASSSPMIERGAPTDTQYF
TGTGCCAGCAGCTCGCCCATGATAGAGCGCGGGGCCCCCACAGATACGCAGTATTTT
>-|TRBD2|TRBV4-3|TRBJ2-7
CASSLVAGAYEQYF
TGCGCCAGCAGCCTGGTAGCGGGAGCGTACGAGCAGTACTTC
>few|TRBD1|TRBV2|TRBJ2-3
CASSEGQGAVTQYF
TGTGCCAGCAGTGAGGGACAGGGGGCAGTTACGCAGTATTTT
>few|-|TRBV5-1|TRBJ2-2
CASFRDTNTGELFF
TGCGCCAGCTTCCGGGACACGAACACCGGGGAGCTGTTTTTT
>-|TRBD1|TRBV19|TRBJ1-2
CASSTNQGQARGYGYTF
TGTGCCAGTAGTACAAACCAGGGACAGGCTCGGGGCTATGGCTACACCTTC
>-|TRBD2|TRBV11-2|TRBJ2-1
CASSLTGRAGNEQFF
TGTGCCAGCAGCTTAACCGGGAGGGCCGGCAATGAGCAGTTCTTC
>-|-|TRBV5-1|TRBJ1-1
CASSPEGMWNTEAFF
TGCGCCAGCAGCCCGGAGGGGATGTGGAACACTGAAGCTTTCTTT
>-|TRBD2|TRBV5-4|TRBJ2-1
CASSLAEKRESNEQFF
TGTGCCAGCAGCTTGGCCGAGAAGCGGGAAAGCAATGAGCAGTTCTTC
>-|-|TRBV7-2|TRBJ2-1
CASSLALAPYNEQFF
TGTGCCAGCAGCTTAGCCCTAGCGCCATACAATGAGCAGTTCTTC
>-|-|TRBV6-5|TRBJ2-2
CASWRNTGELFF
TGTGCCAGTTGGAGGAACACCGGGGAGCTGTTTTTT
>-|TRBD2|TRBV7-9|TRBJ2-3
CASLRIGGRPSTDTQYF
TGTGCCAGCCTCCGGATAGGCGGGAGGCCTAGCACAGATACGCAGTATTTT
>-|TRBD1|TRBV6-5|TRBJ1-5
CASSRGQIDQPQHF
TGTGCCAGCAGCCGGGGACAGATCGATCAGCCCCAGCATTTT
>few|-|TRBV7-9|TRBJ2-7
CASSAGVGSHEQYF
TGTGCCAGCAGCGCAGGCGTAGGTTCCCACGAGCAGTACTTC
>-|TRBD1|TRBV28|TRBJ1-1
CASSFADRETEAFF
TGTGCCAGCAGTTTCGCGGACAGGGAAACTGAAGCTTTCTTT
>-|TRBD2|TRBV2|TRBJ2-5
CASLFGTSGSETQYF
TGTGCCAGCCTGTTCGGGACTAGCGGGAGTGAGACCCAGTACTTC
>-|TRBD2|TRBV19|TRBJ2-7
CASRDSGRSGDEQYF
TGTGCCAGTAGAGACAGCGGGAGAAGTGGAGACGAGCAGTACTTC
>-|-|TRBV27|TRBJ2-5
CASSLVTGETQYF
TGTGCCAGCAGCCTCGTGACGGGGGAGACCCAGTACTTC
>-|-|TRBV6-5|TRBJ1-1
CASSYQTTLMNTEAFF
TGTGCCAGCAGTTACCAAACGACACTGATGAACACTGAAGCTTTCTTT
>-|TRBD1|TRBV7-2|TRBJ2-7
CASSLTTGANEQYF
TGTGCCAGCAGCTTGACGACAGGGGCCAACGAGCAGTACTTC
>-|TRBD2|TRBV4-2|TRBJ2-4
CASSQDGTSLFGKNIQYF
TGTGCCAGCAGCCAAGATGGGACTAGCTTGTTCGGCAAAAACATTCAGTACTTC
>few|TRBD1|TRBV7-2|TRBJ1-2
CASSSSQGASYGYTF
TGTGCCAGCAGCTCGAGTCAGGGGGCGAGCTATGGCTACACCTTC